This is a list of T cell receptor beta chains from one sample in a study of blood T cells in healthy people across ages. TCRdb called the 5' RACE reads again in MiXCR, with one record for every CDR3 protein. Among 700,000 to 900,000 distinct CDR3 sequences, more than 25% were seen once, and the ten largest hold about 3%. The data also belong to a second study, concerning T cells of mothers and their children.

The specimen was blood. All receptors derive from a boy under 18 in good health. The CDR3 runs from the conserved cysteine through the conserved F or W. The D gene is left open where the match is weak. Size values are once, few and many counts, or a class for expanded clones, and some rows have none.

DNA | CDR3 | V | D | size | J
TGTGCCAGCATCCAGACTAGCGGGGGGACCTACGAGCAGTACTTC | CASIQTSGGTYEQYF | TRBV7-2 | TRBD2 | . | TRBJ2-7
TGTGCCAGCAGCCCGTGGACAGGGAAAGAGACCCAGTACTTC | CASSPWTGKETQYF | TRBV13 | TRBD1 | many | TRBJ2-5
TGTGCCAGCAGCTTAAACGGGGGCACAGATACGCAGTATTTT | CASSLNGGTDTQYF | TRBV7-3 | . | . | TRBJ2-3
TGTGCCAGCAGTCCCGGGGGGACAGGGAATGAAAAACTGTTTTTT | CASSPGGTGNEKLFF | TRBV6-5 | TRBD1 | . | TRBJ1-4
TGCAGTGCTAGACCTACTGCGGGCGAGACCCAGTACTTC | CSARPTAGETQYF | TRBV20-1 | . | . | TRBJ2-5
TGTGCCAGCAGCGTAGGCCTAGCGGGGGGGCAAACAGATACGCAGTATTTT | CASSVGLAGGQTDTQYF | TRBV9 | TRBD2 | few | TRBJ2-3
TGTGCCGGGAGATCGATGGGCCTCACAGATACGCAGTATTTT | CAGRSMGLTDTQYF | TRBV7-9 | . | few | TRBJ2-3
TGTGCCAGCAGTTCCGGGACAGGGGGAAGAAAACTGTTTTTT | CASSSGTGGRKLFF | TRBV6-5 | TRBD1 | . | TRBJ1-4
TGCAGCGTGGAGCCGCAGGGCGGACTAGGCGGCTACACCTTC | CSVEPQGGLGGYTF | TRBV29-1 | . | . | TRBJ1-2
TGTGCCAGCAGTGAAATGGGGCCGGGGAAGAGGCAGTACTTC | CASSEMGPGKRQYF | TRBV2 | . | few | TRBJ2-5
TGCAGCGGTTTACACTCTGGAAACACCATATATTTT | CSGLHSGNTIYF | TRBV29-1 | . | few | TRBJ1-3
TGCGCCAGCAGCTTGCTGGGGGAGGACTACAATGAGCAGTTCTTC | CASSLLGEDYNEQFF | TRBV5-1 | . | many | TRBJ2-1
TGTGCCAGCAGCCGCGGGACTGGTAACACCGGGGAGCTGTTTTTT | CASSRGTGNTGELFF | TRBV7-6 | . | few | TRBJ2-2
TGCAGCGTTGAAGATCAAGCCCGGTATGGCTACACCTTC | CSVEDQARYGYTF | TRBV29-1 | . | . | TRBJ1-2
TGTGCCAGCAGCTCTGGTCCGACGGGGACTCCGAAACGAAATACGCAGTATTTT | CASSSGPTGTPKRNTQYF | TRBV7-3 | . | . | TRBJ2-3
TGTGCCAGTAGTATGGCAGGGGGCCAAGAGACCCAGTACTTC | CASSMAGGQETQYF | TRBV19 | TRBD1 | . | TRBJ2-5
TGTGCCAGCAGTACCGCCCTAGGACGGACCGCTAACTATGGCTACACCTTC | CASSTALGRTANYGYTF | TRBV6-5 | . | once | TRBJ1-2
TGTGCCAGCAACTACCTCGGGGGAGGGGATGGAGAGACCCAGTACTTC | CASNYLGGGDGETQYF | TRBV2 | TRBD2 | few | TRBJ2-5
TGTGCCCTCGCGACAGGGGTAGCCAAAAACATTCAGTACTTC | CALATGVAKNIQYF | TRBV7-2 | TRBD1 | few | TRBJ2-4
TGCAGCGTTGACGCTACAGGATCCAATGAGCAGTTCTTC | CSVDATGSNEQFF | TRBV29-1 | . | . | TRBJ2-1
TGTGCCAGCAGTCTGGGGACAGGCAGCCACTTT | CASSLGTGSHF | TRBV28 | TRBD1 | . | TRBJ1-6
TGTGCCACCAGTGACTCAGATACGCAGTATTTT | CATSDSDTQYF | TRBV24-1 | . | . | TRBJ2-3
TGTGCCAGCAGCCCAGATAGACTCCTAGGGATTCAGTACTTC | CASSPDRLLGIQYF | TRBV11-2 | . | many | TRBJ2-4
TGTGCCAGCAGTTTTAGGGCAGGGGAAGACACCATATATTTT | CASSFRAGEDTIYF | TRBV7-8 | . | . | TRBJ1-3
TGTGCCAGCATCCCAGGGTGGGGACCGGGGTGGCTAAGTGACACCATATATTTT | CASIPGWGPGWLSDTIYF | TRBV12-3/TRBV12-4 | . | . | TRBJ1-3
TGCGCCAGCAGCAAGGATAGCCACGAGCAGTACTTC | CASSKDSHEQYF | TRBV5-1 | . | few | TRBJ2-7
TGCGCCAGCAGCTCGGACAGGGCAAGAGAAGCCCAGTACTTC | CASSSDRAREAQYF | TRBV5-1 | TRBD1 | . | TRBJ2-5
TGCAGTGCTAGGGGAGGGCCCTTCCCTGCCTACGAGCAGTACTTC | CSARGGPFPAYEQYF | TRBV20-1 | TRBD2 | . | TRBJ2-7
TGTGCCAGCAGCCCACCGGGCGGGGGGCTCCAAGAGACCCAGTACTTC | CASSPPGGGLQETQYF | TRBV9 | TRBD2 | few | TRBJ2-5
TGTGCCAGCAGCCAAACCGGAGGCGGCTACACCTTC | CASSQTGGGYTF | TRBV3-1 | . | . | TRBJ1-2
TGTGCCAGCAGTCCGGACAGCCGCTACAATGAGCAGTTCTTC | CASSPDSRYNEQFF | TRBV12-3/TRBV12-4 | . | few | TRBJ2-1
TGCGCCGGCAGCTTGCAGGGGGGGCCTCTCCAAGAGACCCAGTACTTC | CAGSLQGGPLQETQYF | TRBV5-1 | . | . | TRBJ2-5
TGCGCCAGCAGCTACCGAGGGGGGAACTCCTACGAGCAGTACTTC | CASSYRGGNSYEQYF | TRBV4-1 | . | . | TRBJ2-7